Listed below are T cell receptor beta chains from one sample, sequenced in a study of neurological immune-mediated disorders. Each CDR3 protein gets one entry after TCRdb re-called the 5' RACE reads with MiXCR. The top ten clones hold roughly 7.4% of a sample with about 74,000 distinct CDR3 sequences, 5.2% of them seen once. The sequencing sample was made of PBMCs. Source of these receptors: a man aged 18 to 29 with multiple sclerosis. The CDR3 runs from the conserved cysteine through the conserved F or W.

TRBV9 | CASSVVTGELFF
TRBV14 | CASSQGQGIDTGELFF
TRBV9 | CASSVGYEQFF
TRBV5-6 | CASSPGRGNTEAFF
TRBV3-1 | CASSQDLGGRSYNEQFF
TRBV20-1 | CSASADTQYF
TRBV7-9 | CASSLGTGEKLFF
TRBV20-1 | CSADQQGAGEAFF
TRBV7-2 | CASSSSTSGGLYF
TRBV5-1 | CASSLGHTEAFF
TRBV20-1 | CSAGGLSDEQFF
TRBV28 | CASSFFGTESTGELFF
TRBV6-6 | CASSYRGARSEKLFF
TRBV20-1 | CSATMASNEQFF
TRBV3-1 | CASSPSTRGKTIYF
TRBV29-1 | CSVGQNTEAFF
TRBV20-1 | CSAKTRTSGGLAPQETQYF
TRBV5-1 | CASSHDSFEQYF
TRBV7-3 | CASSLTGYEQYF
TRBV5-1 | CASSLTSLKETQYF
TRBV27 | CASSLRATYNEQFF
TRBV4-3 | CASSQGGRVPYWGYYNEQFF
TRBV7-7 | CASSLTSGGVYEQFF
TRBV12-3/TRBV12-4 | CASSLGSGRTTGELFF
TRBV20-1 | CSARGSGRGGYNEQFF
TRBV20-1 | CSARGTGGVYGYTF
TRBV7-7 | CASSLGPGYEQYF
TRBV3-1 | CASSQTGGEQYF
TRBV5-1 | CASSSRDSKETQYF
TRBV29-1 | CSVNRVTVDEQFF
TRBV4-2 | CASSQVDRASKFDNEQFF
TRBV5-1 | CASSLVGNSGNTIYF
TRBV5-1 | CASQDPNTEAFF
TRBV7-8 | CASSLSPERNIQYF
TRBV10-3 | CAISGTGVPSRHEQYF
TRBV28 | CASSGGLAGGSHNEQFF
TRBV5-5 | CASSWGGVGEQYF